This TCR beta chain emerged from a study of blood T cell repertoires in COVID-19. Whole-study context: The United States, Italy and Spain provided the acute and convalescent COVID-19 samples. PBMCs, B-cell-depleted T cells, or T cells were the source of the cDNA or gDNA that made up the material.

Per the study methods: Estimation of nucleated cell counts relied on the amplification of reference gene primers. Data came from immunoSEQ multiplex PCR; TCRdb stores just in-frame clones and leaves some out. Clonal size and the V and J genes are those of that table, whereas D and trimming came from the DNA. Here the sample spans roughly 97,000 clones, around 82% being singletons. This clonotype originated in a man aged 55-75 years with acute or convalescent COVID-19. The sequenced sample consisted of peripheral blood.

The CDR3 loop reads CASSQGLAGGHEQYF. The CDR3 nucleotides are TGTGCCAGCAGCCAAGGACTAGCGGGGGGGCACGAGCAGTACTTC. The V gene is TRBV4-2, the J gene TRBJ2-7; 14 bases are shared with TRBD2. The junction had 1 base not matched to a gene; V was cut back by 1 base and J by 5 bases. CDR3 length equals 15 residues. The germline V gene has CDR1 LGHNA and CDR2 YNFKEQ.